These 23 T cell receptor beta chains were sequenced from one sample in a study of monozygotic twins with inflammatory bowel disease. Using the 5' RACE reads, TCRdb records one entry per CDR3 protein without DNA. Its table lists 300,000 to 400,000 distinct CDR3 sequences. The sequencing sample was made of blood. The receptors derive from a human donor with ulcerative colitis or Crohn's disease, or a healthy co-twin of an affected twin (not recorded which).

The chain carries TRBV5-1 and TRBJ2-1; TCRdb's D call of TRBD2 is untestable without DNA. This CDR3 spans 16 amino acids. The germline gives CDR1 SGHRS, CDR2 YFSETQ. The CDR3 loop reads CASRPLTSGGVNEQFF.

The chain recombines TRBV27 with TRBJ2-2; absent DNA, TCRdb's TRBD2 call cannot be checked. CDR1 MNHEY and CDR2 SMNVEV come from the germline V gene (reference sequence). The CDR3 is 16 amino acids. CDR3 sequence reads: CASSPMLAGLTGELFF.

CDR3 protein: CASSRYSTMNIQYF. This sequence joins TRBV5-6 and TRBJ2-4. Germline assignment: CDR1 SGHDT and CDR2 YYEEEE. This CDR3 is 14 amino acids long.

This chain links TRBV7-6 with TRBJ2-1; TCRdb's D call of TRBD1 is untestable without DNA. The CDR3 is 17 residues long. The germline gives CDR1 SGHVS, CDR2 FNYEAQ. The CDR3 sequence: CASTAVLGQGVVNEQFF.

The chain couples TRBV20-1 to TRBJ2-1; the D gene TCRdb calls, TRBD2, cannot be checked with no DNA. CDR1 and CDR2 from the germline V gene are DFQATT and SNEGSKA (reference sequence). The CDR3 is made up of 17 amino acids. The CDR3 region is CSASGSLTGGRYNEQFF.

The chain combines TRBV5-1 with TRBJ2-7. CDR1 is SGHRS, CDR2 YFSETQ, per germline. This CDR3 comprises 15 residues. The CDR3 spells CASSLAPQGPYEQYF.

The chain employs TRBV3-1 and TRBJ2-2; without DNA, the TCRdb call of TRBD2 cannot be checked. The germline V gene encodes CDR1 LGHDT and CDR2 YNNKEL (reference sequence). The CDR3 covers 14 residues. The CDR3 here is CASSQYSGTGELFF.

The chain uses TRBV7-2 and TRBJ2-5. The V gene's germline CDR1 is SGHTA and CDR2 FQGNSA. The CDR3 has 14 amino acids. Here the CDR3 reads CASSLSHTRETQYF.

CDR3 region: CASSANREQYF. The chain uses TRBV19 and TRBJ2-7. The CDR3 has 11 amino acids. Germline V gives CDR1 LNHDA, CDR2 SQIVND (reference sequence). Full variable domain (outside the CDR3, taken from reference TRBV19 and TRBJ2-7): DGGITQSPKYLFRKEGQNVTLSCEQNLNHDAMYWYRQDPGQGLRLIYYSQIVNDFQKGDIAEGYSVSREKKESFPLTVTSAQKNPTAFYLCASSANREQYFGPGTRLTVT.

This chain joins TRBV28 and TRBJ2-6; the TCRdb call, TRBD1, lacks DNA for checking. The CDR3 is 17 amino acids. In germline, CDR1 is MDHEN, CDR2 SYDVKM. CDR3 sequence: CASSLGTGVSGANVLTF.

The V and J genes are TRBV4-1 and TRBJ2-2; the D call from TCRdb, TRBD2, cannot be confirmed without DNA. CDR1 is MGHRA and CDR2 is YSYEKL in the germline V gene. The CDR3 is 14 amino acids. The CDR3 is CASGTSGSIGELFF.

The chain recombines TRBV7-3 with TRBJ2-3; TCRdb's D call of TRBD1 is untestable without DNA. The length of the CDR3 is 15 residues. The V gene's germline CDR1 is SGHTA and CDR2 FQGTGA. CDR3: CASSLGGAHTDTQYF.

The rearrangement joins TRBV6-1 to TRBJ1-4; TCRdb indicates TRBD1, and absent DNA this call remains unverified. CDR1 is MNHNS and CDR2 is SASEGT in the germline V gene. The CDR3 consists of 16 residues. Here the CDR3 reads CASSPGSSTAREKLFF.

This chain links TRBV5-1 with TRBJ2-7; without DNA, the TCRdb call of TRBD1 cannot be checked. The CDR3 totals 16 residues. Germline-derived CDR1 and CDR2 are SGHRS and YFSETQ. The CDR3 spells CASSLDPGQGLREQYF.

The V gene is TRBV19, the J gene TRBJ1-3. There are 12 residues in the CDR3. CDR1 LNHDA and CDR2 SQIVND come from the germline V gene (reference sequence). The chain's CDR3 is CASSRLGNTIYF.

The rearrangement joins TRBV5-1 to TRBJ2-1. Germline lookup yields CDR1 SGHRS and CDR2 YFSETQ. CDR3 size: 14 residues. The chain's CDR3 is CASSQKSTIWEQFF.

The V and J genes are TRBV5-5 and TRBJ1-1; TCRdb picks TRBD1, but there is no DNA to check that call. CDR1 is SGHKS, CDR2 YYEKEE, per germline (reference sequence). There are 14 residues in the CDR3. This CDR3 reads CASSSPPGYTEAFF.

This chain uses TRBV6-1 with TRBJ2-7; TCRdb reports TRBD2, a call that lacks DNA to check it against. The CDR3 has 16 residues. The germline CDR1 and CDR2 sequences are MNHNS and SASEGT. The CDR3 sequence is CASSGPGRALSYEQYF.

The chain employs TRBV25-1 and TRBJ2-7; TCRdb's assignment of TRBD1 cannot be checked, as there is no DNA. This CDR3 has 17 residues. From germline, CDR1 is MGHDK and CDR2 SYGVNS. This CDR3 is CAIWPGYPPTRPYEQYF.

The V and J genes are TRBV9 and TRBJ1-1; TCRdb gives TRBD1 as the D gene, but with no DNA this cannot be confirmed. Germline-derived CDR1 and CDR2 are SGDLS and YYNGEE. The CDR3 has 15 residues. The CDR3 reads CASSVEQGAWTEAFF.

The gene calls are TRBV20-1 and TRBJ2-1; the D call of TRBD2 rests on TCRdb alone, since no DNA is present to check it. CDR3 length: 14 residues. CDR1 DFQATT and CDR2 SNEGSKA come from the germline V gene (reference sequence). CDR3 loop: CSAHTSGGNNEQFF.

This rearrangement joins TRBV6-1 to TRBJ2-3; TCRdb reports TRBD1, a call that lacks DNA to check it against. Germline V CDR1 and CDR2: MNHNS, SASEGT. The CDR3 runs to 15 residues. This chain's CDR3 is CASYTGTGATDTQYF.

The chain recombines TRBV6-4 with TRBJ2-2. Germline V CDR1 and CDR2: MRHNA, SNTAGT. This CDR3 has 13 residues. The CDR3 is CASSDSSTGELFF.